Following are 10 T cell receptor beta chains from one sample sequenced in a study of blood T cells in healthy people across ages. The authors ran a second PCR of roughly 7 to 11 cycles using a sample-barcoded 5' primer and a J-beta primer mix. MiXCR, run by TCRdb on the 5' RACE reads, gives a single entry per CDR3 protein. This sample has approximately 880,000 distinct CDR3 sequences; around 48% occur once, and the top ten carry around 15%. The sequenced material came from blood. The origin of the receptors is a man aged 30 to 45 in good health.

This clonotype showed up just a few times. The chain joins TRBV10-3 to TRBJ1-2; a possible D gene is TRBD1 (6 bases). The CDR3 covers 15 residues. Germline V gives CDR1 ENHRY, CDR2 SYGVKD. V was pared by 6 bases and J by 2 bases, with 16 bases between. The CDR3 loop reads CAISVTGGPNYGYTF. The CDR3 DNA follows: TGTGCCATCAGCGTGACAGGCGGTCCGAACTATGGCTACACCTTC.

The CDR3 reads CASSWGTGGTGYTF. CDR3 coding DNA: TGTGCCAGCAGCTGGGGGACAGGGGGCACAGGCTACACCTTC. The chain carries TRBV5-6 and TRBJ1-2, with 12 positions matching TRBD1. The CDR3 runs 14 residues. Germline CDR1 is SGHDT and CDR2 is YYEEEE. The V and J ends lost 3 bases and 8 bases, in that order; junction bases with no gene match: 5. The variable domain in full, completed from reference TRBV5-6 and TRBJ1-2, reads DAGVTQSPTHLIKTRGQQVTLRCSPKSGHDTVSWYQQALGQGPQFIFQYYEEEERQRGNFPDRFSGHQFPNYSSELNVNALLLGDSALYLCASSWGTGGTGYTFGSGTRLTVV.

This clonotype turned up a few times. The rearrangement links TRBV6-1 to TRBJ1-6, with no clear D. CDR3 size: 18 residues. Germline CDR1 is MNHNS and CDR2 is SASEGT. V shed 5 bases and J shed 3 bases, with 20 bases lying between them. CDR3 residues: CASSPNRGDGNYNSPLHF. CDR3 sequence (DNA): TGTGCCAGCAGTCCAAACCGGGGAGACGGAAACTATAATTCACCCCTCCACTTT.

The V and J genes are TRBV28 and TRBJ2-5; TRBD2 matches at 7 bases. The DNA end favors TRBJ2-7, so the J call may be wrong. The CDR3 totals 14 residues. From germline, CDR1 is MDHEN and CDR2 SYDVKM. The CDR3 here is CASGGGFGIYEQYF. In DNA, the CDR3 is TGTGCCAGCGGGGGAGGGTTCGGGATCTACGAGCAGTACTTC.

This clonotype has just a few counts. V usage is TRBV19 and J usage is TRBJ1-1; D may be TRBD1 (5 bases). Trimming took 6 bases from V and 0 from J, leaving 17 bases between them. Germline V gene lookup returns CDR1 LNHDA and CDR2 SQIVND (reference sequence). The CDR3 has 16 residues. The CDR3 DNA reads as TGTGCCAGTAGCCGTGTTTTGTCGGGACTGAACACTGAAGCTTTCTTT. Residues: CASSRVLSGLNTEAFF.

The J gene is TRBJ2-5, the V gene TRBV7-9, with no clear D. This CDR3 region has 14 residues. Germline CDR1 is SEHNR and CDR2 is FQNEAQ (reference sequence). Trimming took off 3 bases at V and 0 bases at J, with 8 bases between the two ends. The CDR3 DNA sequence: TGTGCCAGCAGCTTTTACAAGGACCAAGAGACCCAGTACTTC. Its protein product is CASSFYKDQETQYF.

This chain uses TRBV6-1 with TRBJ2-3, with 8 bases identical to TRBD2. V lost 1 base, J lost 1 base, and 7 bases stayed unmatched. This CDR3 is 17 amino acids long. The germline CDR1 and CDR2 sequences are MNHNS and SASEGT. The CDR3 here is CASSEGVGRGGTDTQYF. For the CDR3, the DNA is TGTGCCAGCAGTGAAGGCGTCGGGCGGGGGGGCACAGATACGCAGTATTTT.

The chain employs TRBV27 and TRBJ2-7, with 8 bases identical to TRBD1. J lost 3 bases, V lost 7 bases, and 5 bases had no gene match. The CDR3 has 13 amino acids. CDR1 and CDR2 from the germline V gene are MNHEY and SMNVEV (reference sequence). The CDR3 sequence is CASKGTGGYEQYF. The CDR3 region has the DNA TGTGCCAGCAAGGGAACAGGGGGCTACGAGCAGTACTTC.

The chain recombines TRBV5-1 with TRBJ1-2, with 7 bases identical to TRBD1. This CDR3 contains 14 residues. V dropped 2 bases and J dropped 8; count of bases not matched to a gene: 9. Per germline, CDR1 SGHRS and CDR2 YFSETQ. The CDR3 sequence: CASSFVTGVDGYTF. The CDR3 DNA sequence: TGCGCCAGCAGCTTTGTAACAGGGGTCGACGGCTACACCTTC. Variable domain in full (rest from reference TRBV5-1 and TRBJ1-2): KAGVTQTPRYLIKTRGQQVTLSCSPISGHRSVSWYQQTPGQGLQFLFEYFSETQRNKGNFPGRFSGRQFSNSRSEMNVSTLELGDSALYLCASSFVTGVDGYTFGSGTRLTVV.

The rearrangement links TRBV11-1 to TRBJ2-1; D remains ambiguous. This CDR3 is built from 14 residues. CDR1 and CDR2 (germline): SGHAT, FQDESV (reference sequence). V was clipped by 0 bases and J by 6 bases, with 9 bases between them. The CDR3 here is CASSLAQLPNEQFF. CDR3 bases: TGTGCCAGCAGCTTAGCGCAGCTCCCCAATGAGCAGTTCTTC.